The present entry profiles one T cell receptor beta chain with its context. Germline is not matched at one junction end, which may reflect a read error. The data belong to a study of blood T cells in healthy people across ages. For the second PCR, which ran for 7 to 11 cycles, a sample-barcoded 5' primer and a J-beta primer mix were used. TCRdb re-analysed the 5' RACE reads in MiXCR, keeping a single row per CDR3 protein. Among some 1,500,000 distinct CDR3 sequences listed, approximately 42% were seen once. Germline V gives CDR1 SEHNR, CDR2 FQNEAQ (reference sequence). CDR3 size: 13 residues. This receptor was obtained from a woman between 18 and 29 years old in good health. The chain recombines TRBV7-9 with TRBJ2-1, with a tentative D call TRBD1 (5 bases). Sequences were obtained from blood. CDR3 in amino acids: CAGRNSGYNEQFF. CDR3 in DNA: TGTGCCGGCAGGAATTCAGGGTACAATGAGCAGTTCTTC. Looking up the rest from reference TRBV7-9 and TRBJ2-1 gives the full variable domain: DTGVSQNPRHKITKRGQNVTFRCDPISEHNRLYWYRQTLGQGPEFLTYFQNEAQLEKSRLLSDRFSAERPKGSFSTLEIQRTEQGDSAMYLCAGRNSGYNEQFFGPGTRLTVL.